A single sample is the source of the 20 T cell receptor beta chains below, sequenced in a study of cytomegalovirus exposure and HLA in healthy donors. 60 Vbeta and 13 Jbeta primers were used in PCR. Sequenced by immunoSEQ multiplex PCR; TCRdb stores in-frame clones only, minus some. Seen here are 150,000 to 200,000 clones, 80% to 90% observed once, and the top ten hold 5.5% to 8%. Sequencing used PBMCs. The receptors come from a woman between 25 and 40 years old in good health and CMV-seropositive.

This clone was picked up a small number of times. This chain uses TRBV7-9 with TRBJ1-4; D is unresolved. V was trimmed by 5 bases and J by 8 bases, leaving 21 bases between them. The germline V gene encodes CDR1 SEHNR and CDR2 FQNEAQ (reference sequence). CDR3 length equals 16 residues. In DNA, the CDR3 is TGTGCCAGCAGCCTAACCTCGTCGGGTCTTGGCGAAAAACTGTTTTTT. It specifies CASSLTSSGLGEKLFF.

The V and J genes are TRBV27 and TRBJ1-2; 9 bases match TRBD1. The germline V gene has CDR1 MNHEY and CDR2 SMNVEV (reference sequence). The trim removed 4 bases at V and 1 base at J, leaving 4 bases unmatched. The CDR3 totals 15 residues. CDR3 sequence: CASSSTTGGNYGYTF. CDR3 nucleotides: TGTGCCAGCAGTTCTACGACAGGGGGTAACTATGGCTACACCTTC.

The chain uses TRBV5-1 and TRBJ1-5, with 9 bases lining up with TRBD1. This CDR3 comprises 16 residues. Germline lookup yields CDR1 SGHRS and CDR2 YFSETQ. V was clipped by 4 bases and J by 0 bases; unmatched bases: 5. In DNA, the CDR3 is TGCGCCAGCAGCCCGGACAGGGGAAATAGCAATCAGCCCCAGCATTTT. It is translated as CASSPDRGNSNQPQHF.

At least ten counts were recorded for this clone. The chain links TRBV15 to TRBJ2-7; 8 nucleotides match TRBD2. The CDR3 is made up of 15 amino acids. Trimming at V came to 2 bases and at J to 3 bases, leaving 6 bases not matched to a gene. Germline V gives CDR1 LNHNV, CDR2 YYDKDF (reference sequence). In DNA form, the CDR3 reads TGTGCCACCAGCAGATCGGGGGGGGGTGGCTACGAGCAGTACTTC. Translating gives CATSRSGGGGYEQYF.

This clone was seen a few times. The chain is built from TRBV5-1 and TRBJ2-2; perhaps TRBD2 as D (6 bases). Germline lookup yields CDR1 SGHRS and CDR2 YFSETQ. The ends were cut back, 0 bases at V and 5 bases at J, with 11 bases in the middle. The CDR3 runs 15 residues. For the CDR3, the DNA is TGCGCCAGCAGCTTGGGACTAGTCTTTACCGGGGAGCTGTTTTTT. This gives the protein CASSLGLVFTGELFF.

This sequence joins TRBV6-1 and TRBJ2-3, with a possible D match to TRBD1 (6 bases). The CDR3 spans 14 residues. Germline lookup yields CDR1 MNHNS and CDR2 SASEGT. V was pared by 6 bases and J by 3 bases, with 13 bases between. The CDR3 loop is CASSYRDGTDTQYF. As DNA, the CDR3 is TGTGCCAGCAGCTACAGGGATGGAACAGATACGCAGTATTTT.

The chain uses TRBV4-3 and TRBJ1-2; weak D call: TRBD1 (5 bases). Looked up from germline, CDR1 is LGHNA and CDR2 is YSLEER. This CDR3 spans 14 amino acids. Deletions cut 0 bases from V and 6 bases from J, with 11 bases between. For the CDR3, the DNA is TGCGCCAGCAGCCAAGATACTTGGGGGGATGGCTACACCTTC. Its translation is CASSQDTWGDGYTF.

The chain couples TRBV4-3 to TRBJ2-5; 8 nucleotides align to TRBD1. This CDR3 contains 16 residues. V lost 2 bases to trimming and J lost 6 bases; unmatched junction nucleotides: 11. Germline values: CDR1 LGHNA, CDR2 YSLEER. Here the CDR3 reads CASSQFQGAPVKTQYF. The CDR3 nucleotides are TGCGCCAGCAGCCAATTTCAGGGGGCCCCAGTCAAGACCCAGTACTTC.

The chain links TRBV29-1 to TRBJ1-2; 8 bases are shared with TRBD1. The germline gives CDR1 SQVTM, CDR2 ANQGSEA. V shed 3 bases and J 4 bases; nucleotides not matched to a gene: 1. This CDR3 contains 12 residues. The CDR3 sequence: CSVDGQGYGYTF. The CDR3 bases are TGCAGCGTTGATGGACAGGGCTATGGCTACACCTTC. The whole variable domain, remainder taken from reference TRBV29-1 and TRBJ1-2, is SAVISQKPSRDICQRGTSLTIQCQVDSQVTMMFWYRQQPGQSLTLIATANQGSEATYESGFVIDKFPISRPNLTFSTLTVSNMSPEDSSIYLCSVDGQGYGYTFGSGTRLTVV.

The chain couples TRBV7-3 to TRBJ2-5; 9 nucleotides agree with TRBD2. V lost 5 bases, J lost 4 bases, and 8 bases stayed unmatched. Germline V CDR1 and CDR2: SGHTA, FQGTGA. The CDR3 totals 15 residues. The CDR3 is CASSLGTSRGETQYF. The CDR3 DNA sequence: TGTGCCAGCAGCCTAGGGACTAGCAGAGGAGAGACCCAGTACTTC.

The chain couples TRBV19 to TRBJ2-4, with a tentative D call TRBD2 (6 bases). Germline lookup yields CDR1 LNHDA and CDR2 SQIVND (reference sequence). CDR3 length equals 17 residues. The V end was cut by 7 bases, the J end by 1 base, with 20 bases between. CDR3 sequence reads: CASTGRGWDGAKNIQYF. The DNA of the CDR3 is TGTGCCAGTACCGGTCGGGGGTGGGATGGCGCCAAAAACATTCAGTACTTC.

This chain connects TRBV2 to TRBJ2-1; D is undetermined. This CDR3 contains 13 residues. Per germline, CDR1 SNHLY and CDR2 FYNNEI. Trimming took 6 bases from V and 6 from J, leaving 12 bases between them. DNA for the CDR3: TGTGCCAGCAGCCCCGAGGTAGGCAATGAGCAGTTCTTC. Its translation is CASSPEVGNEQFF. Together with reference TRBV2 and TRBJ2-1, the CDR3 gives the full variable domain: EPEVTQTPSHQVTQMGQEVILRCVPISNHLYFYWYRQILGQKVEFLVSFYNNEISEKSEIFDDQFSVERPDGSNFTLKIRSTKLEDSAMYFCASSPEVGNEQFFGPGTRLTVL.

This clone is a singleton in its sample. CDR3 DNA: TGCGCCAGCAGCCAAGAAAATTCGGGGGGCTCGGAAGCTTTCTTT. This translates into CASSQENSGGSEAFF. J is TRBJ1-1 and V is TRBV4-1; D might be TRBD1 (6 bases). Germline-derived CDR1 and CDR2 are MGHRA and YSYEKL. V was clipped by 0 bases and J by 8 bases, with 16 bases between them. The CDR3 length is 15 residues.

The rearrangement uses TRBV5-1 and TRBJ2-4, with 11 nucleotides matching TRBD2. Germline assignment: CDR1 SGHRS and CDR2 YFSETQ. V shed 0 bases and J 0 bases; nucleotides not matched to a gene: 5. The CDR3 is 18 residues long. The DNA for the CDR3 is TGCGCCAGCAGCTTGGCGGTTAGCGGGGGGGTAGCCAAAAACATTCAGTACTTC. The encoded protein is CASSLAVSGGVAKNIQYF.

Details on this clone: This likely comes from a read error, as the CDR3 has no conserved phenylalanine or tryptophan at its end. The chain recombines TRBV11-2 with TRBJ1-6, with 8 bases that match TRBD1. This CDR3 comprises 14 residues. With V trimmed by 6 bases and J by 8 bases, 6 bases remained unmatched. Germline lookup yields CDR1 SGHAT and CDR2 FQNNGV. CDR3 residues: CASRGQGFDSPLHS. For the CDR3, the DNA is TGTGCCAGCAGAGGACAGGGTTTTGATTCACCCCTCCACTCT.

V usage is TRBV7-2 and J usage is TRBJ1-6, with unresolved D. Germline-derived CDR1 and CDR2 are SGHTA and FQGNSA. V was clipped by 2 bases and J by 8 bases, with 10 bases between them. This CDR3 region has 14 residues. CDR3 in DNA: TGTGCCAGCAGCTTAAATTTTGGCTATTCACCCCTCCACTTT. Residues: CASSLNFGYSPLHF. The variable domain in full, with the rest retrieved from reference TRBV7-2 and TRBJ1-6, is GAGVSQSPSNKVTEKGKDVELRCDPISGHTALYWYRQSLGQGLEFLIYFQGNSAPDKSGLPSDRFSAERTGGSVSTLTIQRTQQEDSAVYLCASSLNFGYSPLHFGNGTRLTVT.

The rearrangement links TRBV6-5 to TRBJ1-1; no clear D gene. Germline CDR1 reads MNHEY; CDR2 reads SVGAGI. V was clipped by 6 bases and J by 0 bases, with 14 bases between them. This CDR3 has 15 amino acids. CDR3 residues: CASSYPDGMNTEAFF. The CDR3 region has the DNA TGTGCCAGCAGCTACCCGGACGGGATGAACACTGAAGCTTTCTTT.

The CDR3 reads CASSHGVGGSYEQYF. The CDR3 nucleotides are TGTGCCAGCAGCCACGGCGTAGGGGGATCCTACGAGCAGTACTTC. The J gene is TRBJ2-7, the V gene TRBV11-2, with D tentatively TRBD1 (6 bases). The CDR3 contains 15 residues. The V gene's germline CDR1 is SGHAT and CDR2 FQNNGV. V was clipped by 5 bases and J by 1 base, with 15 bases between them.

This chain joins TRBV6-5 and TRBJ2-7; D may be TRBD1 (5 bases). The germline CDR1 and CDR2 sequences are MNHEY and SVGAGI. The CDR3 totals 15 residues. V was pared by 4 bases and J by 6 bases, with 19 bases between. In nucleotides, the CDR3 is TGTGCCAGCAGTTTTTGGGTGGCAGGGCGAGGCGAGCAGTACTTC. It yields the protein CASSFWVAGRGEQYF.

The chain links TRBV4-3 to TRBJ1-1; D is perhaps TRBD1 (6 bases). In germline, CDR1 is LGHNA, CDR2 YSLEER. V shed 4 bases and J shed 3 bases, with 12 bases lying between them. The CDR3 contains 14 residues. The CDR3 bases are TGCGCCAGCAGCCGAACAGGGTCGGACACTGAAGCTTTCTTT. This gives the protein CASSRTGSDTEAFF.